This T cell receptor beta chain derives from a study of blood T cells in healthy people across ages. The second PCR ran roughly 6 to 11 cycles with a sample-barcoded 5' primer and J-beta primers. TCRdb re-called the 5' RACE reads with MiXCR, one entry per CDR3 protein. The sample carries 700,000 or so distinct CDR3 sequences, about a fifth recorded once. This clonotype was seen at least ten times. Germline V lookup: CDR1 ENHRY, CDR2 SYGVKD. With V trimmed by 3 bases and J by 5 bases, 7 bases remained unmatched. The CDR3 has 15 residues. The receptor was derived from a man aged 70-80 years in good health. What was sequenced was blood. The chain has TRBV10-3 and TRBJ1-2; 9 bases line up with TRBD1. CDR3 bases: TGTGCCATCAGTGACCCAGGGACAGGGAATTATGGCTACACCTTC. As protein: CAISDPGTGNYGYTF.